The clone carrying this T cell receptor beta chain came up many times. The antigen remains unidentified. This entry is derived from a study of spatial heterogeneity in lung cancer. Study-level background: Raw reads contained each unique TCR and UMI combination more than ten times on average. Overall study results and limits: More often at tumor resection than at routine follow-up, ubiquitous expanded tumor TCRs were detected in the blood.

The CDR3 length is 12 residues. Germline V gene sequence: CDR1 MDHEN, CDR2 SYDVKM. Trimming shortened V by 3 bases and J by 3 bases, and 4 bases separated the two germline ends. The presence of a unique molecular identifier marked each TCR cDNA molecule. TCRdb reprocessed the 5' RACE reads via MiXCR and lists one record per CDR3 protein. The data contain approximately 44,000 distinct CDR3 sequences, roughly 13% of them singletons. Time point of the sample: sample taken at primary tumor resection. Unsorted whole RNA samples from tumor, nontumor lung or frozen PBMC were sequenced. The donors, approximately 66 patients with untreated early-stage non-small cell lung cancer, provided the samples.

The chain recombines TRBV28 with TRBJ2-3; D uncertain. This TCR came from a male donor with early-stage non-small cell lung cancer. Sequenced material: PBMCs, taken at surgery. CDR3 region: CASSLLTDTQYF. DNA of the CDR3: TGTGCCAGCAGTTTGCTTACAGATACGCAGTATTTT.